The 21 T cell receptor beta chains given below trace back to one sample, sequenced in a study of cytomegalovirus exposure and HLA in healthy donors. The primer mix had 60 Vbeta and 13 Jbeta primers. Method: immunoSEQ multiplex PCR; TCRdb's copy keeps in-frame clones and lacks some. This sample carries approximately 100,000 clones, approximately 85% of them seen once, and the ten largest clones take about 1.5%. What was sequenced was PBMCs. These receptors originate from a man aged 45-65 years in good health and CMV-seronegative.

The V gene is TRBV6-5, the J gene TRBJ1-1; 7 bases align to TRBD1. There are 15 residues in the CDR3. The V segment lost 6 bases and the J segment 4 bases; nucleotides outside the gene matches: 11. In germline, CDR1 is MNHEY, CDR2 SVGAGI. DNA of the CDR3: TGTGCCAGCAGCCCTGGCAAAACAGGGGTCACTGAAGCTTTCTTT. Its translation: CASSPGKTGVTEAFF.

This chain links TRBV4-2 with TRBJ1-1; D is possibly TRBD1 (5 bases). Trimming pared 7 bases from V and 4 bases from J, leaving 16 bases between. CDR1 LGHNA and CDR2 YNFKEQ come from the germline V gene. This CDR3 is built from 14 residues. Written as DNA, the CDR3 is TGTGCCAGCATACCAAATATCGGGGGCACTGAAGCTTTCTTT. As protein: CASIPNIGGTEAFF.

V and J are TRBV12-5 and TRBJ2-1; 13 nucleotides agree with TRBD2. This CDR3 region has 15 residues. Germline V CDR1 and CDR2: LGHNT, FRNRAP. With 6 bases clipped from V and 7 bases from J, the junction kept 6 bases outside the gene matches. The CDR3 protein is CASGDTSGGANEQFF. The CDR3 DNA reads as TGTGCTAGTGGCGACACTAGCGGGGGGGCAAATGAGCAGTTCTTC.

This clone appeared once. The gene calls are TRBV6-6 and TRBJ1-3; D perhaps matches TRBD1 (5 bases). Trimming took 6 bases from V and 2 from J, leaving 8 bases between them. Germline CDR1 and CDR2: MNHNY and SVGAGI (reference sequence). This CDR3 contains 13 residues. CDR3 loop: CASSPGTGNTIYF. The CDR3 coding sequence is TGTGCCAGCAGCCCAGGGACTGGAAACACCATATATTTT.

V is TRBV4-1 and J is TRBJ1-6; D is unresolved. The germline V gene has CDR1 MGHRA and CDR2 YSYEKL. The CDR3 loop spans 14 amino acids. The V end was cut by 6 bases, the J end by 7 bases, with 13 bases between. CDR3 loop: CASRRNRDNSPLHF. The CDR3 nucleotides read TGCGCCAGCAGACGAAACAGAGACAATTCACCCCTCCACTTT.

J is TRBJ2-7 and V is TRBV7-9; TRBD1 agrees at 8 bases. The germline V gene encodes CDR1 SEHNR and CDR2 FQNEAQ (reference sequence). This CDR3 is 12 amino acids long. CDR3 coding DNA: TGTTCCAGCAGCCTCGACAGGGGCTGGCAGTACGTC. As protein: CSSSLDRGWQYV.

The J gene is TRBJ1-2, the V gene TRBV5-8; D gene unclear. V was cut by 0 bases and J by 3 bases, with 9 bases left in between. Germline CDR1 is SGHTS and CDR2 is YDEGEE. The CDR3 length is 14 residues. This CDR3 reads CASSLAETYYGYTF. CDR3 nucleotides: TGTGCCAGCAGCTTGGCAGAAACGTACTATGGCTACACCTTC.

The genes are TRBV19 and TRBJ1-5; TRBD1 agrees at 7 bases. The CDR3 is made up of 15 amino acids. Germline values: CDR1 LNHDA, CDR2 SQIVND (reference sequence). Trimming removed 9 bases from V and 2 bases from J; junction bases left unmatched: 10. The DNA for the CDR3 is TGTGCCAGCGTCGACAGGGCTCTCGGCAATCAGCCCCAGCATTTT. It encodes CASVDRALGNQPQHF.

This chain joins TRBV30 and TRBJ2-2, with TRBD1 identical over 7 bases. This CDR3 is 15 amino acids long. Germline CDR1 GTSNPN, CDR2 SVGIG (reference sequence). Germline trimming cut 3 bases from V and 2 bases from J; bases unmatched to any gene: 6. CDR3 nucleotide sequence: TGTGCCTGGAGAATGACAGGGAGTAACACCGGGGAGCTGTTTTTT. Protein: CAWRMTGSNTGELFF.

This clone appeared once. This sequence joins TRBV5-8 and TRBJ1-3; 7 nucleotides line up with TRBD1. The CDR3 has 12 residues. Germline V gives CDR1 SGHTS, CDR2 YDEGEE. Germline trimming cut 7 bases from V and 4 bases from J; bases unmatched to any gene: 2. CDR3 amino acids: CASQDRGNTIYF. Written as DNA, the CDR3 is TGTGCCAGCCAGGACAGGGGAAACACCATATATTTT.

This rearrangement joins TRBV5-8 to TRBJ1-4, with D possibly being TRBD1 (6 bases). Germline loops: CDR1 SGHTS, CDR2 YDEGEE. The CDR3 runs to 15 residues. Trimming cost V 7 bases and J 7 bases, with 20 bases left between them. The CDR3 DNA follows: TGTGCCAGCGTACCGAGACTGGGGGCGAGTGAAAAACTGTTTTTT. Protein product: CASVPRLGASEKLFF.

This chain links TRBV6-5 with TRBJ2-5, with a tentative D call TRBD1 (5 bases). Germline lookup yields CDR1 MNHEY and CDR2 SVGAGI. This CDR3 is 16 amino acids long. The V end lost 2 bases, the J end lost 4 bases, and 17 bases lay between the germline ends. The CDR3 loop is CASSYAGNLGGETQYF. The DNA for the CDR3 is TGTGCCAGCAGTTACGCAGGGAATCTGGGTGGAGAGACCCAGTACTTC.

The chain couples TRBV19 to TRBJ2-1, with 12 bases matching TRBD2. Germline CDR1 LNHDA, CDR2 SQIVND (reference sequence). The J segment lost 7 bases and the V segment lost 8 bases, leaving 6 bases of the junction unmatched. This CDR3 comprises 14 residues. CDR3 nucleotides: TGTGCCAGTCGGGCTAGCGGGGGGGGAAATGAGCAGTTCTTC. Translated, it gives CASRASGGGNEQFF.

The CDR3: CASLREWGSDGYTF. The CDR3, as DNA: TGTGCCAGTCTTCGGGAGTGGGGATCGGATGGCTACACCTTC. J is TRBJ1-2 and V is TRBV19, with no clear D. CDR1 is LNHDA, CDR2 SQIVND, per germline (reference sequence). Trimming took 8 bases from V and 6 from J, leaving 19 bases between them. CDR3 length equals 14 residues.

This clone was recorded once. The genes are TRBV10-3 and TRBJ1-5; tentative D call: TRBD1 (6 bases). V shed 0 bases and J shed 5 bases, with 8 bases lying between them. There are 14 residues in the CDR3. Germline V gene sequence: CDR1 ENHRY, CDR2 SYGVKD. CDR3 residues: CAISESPGDQPQHF. In DNA, the CDR3 is TGTGCCATCAGTGAGTCCCCAGGGGATCAGCCCCAGCATTTT.

CDR3 loop: CASSLGGSDTEAFF. CDR3 sequence (DNA): TGTGCCAGCAGCTTAGGAGGGTCGGACACTGAAGCTTTCTTT. The J gene is TRBJ1-1, the V gene TRBV7-8; D is uncertain. The germline V gene has CDR1 SGHVS and CDR2 FQNEAQ. The CDR3 covers 14 residues. V shed 1 base and J shed 3 bases, with 9 bases lying between them.

This clone occurred once. The rearrangement uses TRBV4-2 and TRBJ2-1; D uncertain. Per germline, CDR1 LGHNA and CDR2 YNFKEQ. V was clipped by 1 base and J by 0 bases, with 7 bases between them. CDR3 length: 15 amino acids. The CDR3 reads CASSQVASSYNEQFF. CDR3 DNA: TGTGCCAGCAGCCAAGTGGCTAGCTCCTACAATGAGCAGTTCTTC.

This chain joins TRBV5-8 and TRBJ1-4; a weak D match, TRBD1 (6 bases). CDR1 is SGHTS and CDR2 is YDEGEE in the germline V gene. CDR3 length: 15 amino acids. V was trimmed by 4 bases and J by 7 bases, leaving 17 bases between them. CDR3 DNA sequence: TGTGCCAGCAGCGGGGGGGCAGTCTATACTGAAAAACTGTTTTTT. This encodes CASSGGAVYTEKLFF.

V and J are TRBV4-1 and TRBJ2-5; 8 bases map to TRBD1. With 3 bases clipped from V and 2 bases from J, the junction kept 5 bases outside the gene matches. This CDR3 is 15 amino acids long. Germline-derived CDR1 and CDR2 are MGHRA and YSYEKL. CDR3 coding DNA: TGCGCCAGCAGCCAGGCAGGGGGCTCGCAAGAGACCCAGTACTTC. Translated: CASSQAGGSQETQYF.

For this clone: A read error may account for a junction end that differs from germline. The chain couples TRBV15 to TRBJ2-3; D may be TRBD1 (6 bases). This CDR3 comprises 17 residues. CDR1 and CDR2 from the germline V gene are LNHNV and YYDKDF (reference sequence). CDR3 nucleotide sequence: TGTGCCACCAGCAGAGGGCTAGCCGTGGGGGCGACAGGTACGCAGTATTTT. Protein product: CATSRGLAVGATGTQYF.

This rearrangement joins TRBV4-1 to TRBJ2-5; D is possibly TRBD1 (7 bases). Near its end, the DNA agrees better with TRBJ2-7, so the J call may be wrong. The germline gives CDR1 MGHRA, CDR2 YSYEKL. The CDR3 runs 14 residues. CDR3 in amino acids: CASSPRDSYYEQYF. The DNA of the CDR3 is TGCGCCAGCAGCCCGCGGGACAGCTACTACGAGCAGTACTTC.